This record concerns one TCR beta chain sequence. This sample was included in a study of cytomegalovirus exposure and HLA in healthy donors. CDR1 is SGDLS, CDR2 YYNGEE, per germline. CDR3 size: 15 residues. With V trimmed by 6 bases and J by 5 bases, 11 bases remained unmatched. Donors likely had unrecorded immune exposures despite being nominally healthy when sampled. The PCR used 60 Vbeta and 13 Jbeta primers. Clones were sequenced by immunoSEQ multiplex PCR, and TCRdb holds only the in-frame ones, with some missing. The data show 95,000 to 150,000 clones, around 80% seen once. The J gene is TRBJ2-1, the V gene TRBV9, with 7 positions matching TRBD2. The TCR originated in a woman in her 30s in good health and CMV-seronegative. Material for sequencing was PBMCs. DNA for the CDR3: TGTGCCAGCAAGGACGGGACTACGGGCGACAATGAGCAGTTCTTC. Translating it yields CASKDGTTGDNEQFF.